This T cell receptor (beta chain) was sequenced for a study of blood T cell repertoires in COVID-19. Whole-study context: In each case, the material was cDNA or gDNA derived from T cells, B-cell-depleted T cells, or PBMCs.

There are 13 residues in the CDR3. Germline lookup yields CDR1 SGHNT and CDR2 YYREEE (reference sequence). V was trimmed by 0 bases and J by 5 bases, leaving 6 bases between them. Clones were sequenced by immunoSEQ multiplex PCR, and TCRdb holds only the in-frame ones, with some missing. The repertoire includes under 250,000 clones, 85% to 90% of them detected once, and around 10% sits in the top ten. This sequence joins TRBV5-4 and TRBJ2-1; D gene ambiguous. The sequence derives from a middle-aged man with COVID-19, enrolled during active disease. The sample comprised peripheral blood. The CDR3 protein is CASSLDINNEQFF. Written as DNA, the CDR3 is TGTGCCAGCAGCTTGGACATTAACAATGAGCAGTTCTTC.